The 20 T cell receptor beta chains given below trace back to one sample, sequenced in a study of cytomegalovirus exposure and HLA in healthy donors. Profiling relied on immunoSEQ multiplex PCR, and the TCRdb table lists in-frame clones only, not all of them. In the table there are fewer than 250,000 clones, 86% of which are singletons. Sequenced input: PBMCs. The receptor set was obtained from a woman aged 18 to 35 in good health and CMV-seronegative.

V and J are TRBV27 and TRBJ2-4; TRBD2 aligns across 13 bases. V lost 6 bases, J lost 9 bases, and 11 bases stayed unmatched. In germline, CDR1 is MNHEY, CDR2 SMNVEV (reference sequence). The CDR3 is 16 residues long. CDR3 nucleotide sequence: TGTGCCAGCAGCAATCCAGGACTAGCGGGAGTAATCATTCAGTACTTC. Residues: CASSNPGLAGVIIQYF.

The genes are TRBV29-1 and TRBJ2-1, with 9 bases that match TRBD1. The CDR3 consists of 17 residues. V lost 4 bases and J lost 7; bases outside the gene matches: 17. Germline CDR1 and CDR2: SQVTM and ANQGSEA. The CDR3: CSVVGGIRDRDFNEQFF. The DNA for the CDR3 is TGCAGCGTTGTGGGGGGTATTAGGGACAGGGATTTTAATGAGCAGTTCTTC.

The chain joins TRBV6-1 to TRBJ2-6; a weak D match, TRBD1 (5 bases). Trimming removed 4 bases at V and 3 bases at J, with 10 bases between. The germline V gene encodes CDR1 MNHNS and CDR2 SASEGT. The CDR3 runs to 15 residues. The CDR3 loop is CASSVGVIGANVLTF. Written as DNA, the CDR3 is TGTGCCAGCAGTGTAGGGGTAATTGGGGCCAACGTCCTGACTTTC.

The chain recombines TRBV11-3 with TRBJ2-1, with 7 bases identical to TRBD2. The CDR3 spans 13 residues. J gave up 6 bases and V 5 bases, and 4 bases lay outside the gene matches. The germline CDR1 and CDR2 sequences are SGHNT and YENEEA. The chain's CDR3 is CASSTGLVNEQFF. CDR3 sequence (DNA): TGTGCCAGCAGCACTGGACTAGTCAATGAGCAGTTCTTC. The whole variable domain, remainder taken from reference TRBV11-3 and TRBJ2-1, is EAGVVQSPRYKIIEKKQPVAFWCNPISGHNTLYWYLQNLGQGPELLIRYENEEAVDDSQLPKDRFSAERLKGVDSTLKIQPAELGDSAVYLCASSTGLVNEQFFGPGTRLTVL.

DNA for the CDR3: TGTGCCAGCAGCTTAACCCGCGGCGGTAAGGACAATGAGCAGTTCTTC. Amino acid sequence: CASSLTRGGKDNEQFF. The V gene is TRBV11-2, the J gene TRBJ2-1; no reliable D call. The germline V gene encodes CDR1 SGHAT and CDR2 FQNNGV. The CDR3 has 16 amino acids. Trimming took off 2 bases at V and 5 bases at J, with 16 bases between the two ends. The whole variable domain, filled in from reference TRBV11-2 and TRBJ2-1, reads EAGVAQSPRYKIIEKRQSVAFWCNPISGHATLYWYQQILGQGPKLLIQFQNNGVVDDSQLPKDRFSAERLKGVDSTLKIQPAKLEDSAVYLCASSLTRGGKDNEQFFGPGTRLTVL.

J is TRBJ1-5 and V is TRBV19, with a tentative D call TRBD1 (5 bases). The CDR3 length is 16 residues. V lost 3 bases and J lost 1, with 13 bases in between. Germline V gene sequence: CDR1 LNHDA, CDR2 SQIVND (reference sequence). In DNA form, the CDR3 reads TGTGCCAGTAGTATCGGGACTCTATTAAGCAATCAGCCCCAGCATTTT. It translates to CASSIGTLLSNQPQHF.

The chain links TRBV7-3 to TRBJ1-2; 7 nucleotides match TRBD1. Looked up from germline, CDR1 is SGHTA and CDR2 is FQGTGA. The CDR3 covers 13 residues. V shed 4 bases and J 5 bases; nucleotides not matched to a gene: 4. In DNA form, the CDR3 reads TGTGCCAGCAGCTATGACAGGGCGTATGGCTACACCTTC. This translates into CASSYDRAYGYTF. The whole variable domain, filled in from reference TRBV7-3 and TRBJ1-2, reads GAGVSQTPSNKVTEKGKYVELRCDPISGHTALYWYRQSLGQGPEFLIYFQGTGAADDSGLPNDRFFAVRPEGSVSTLKIQRTERGDSAVYLCASSYDRAYGYTFGSGTRLTVV.

The rearrangement links TRBV7-2 to TRBJ1-2; D uncertain. Germline V gives CDR1 SGHTA, CDR2 FQGNSA. This CDR3 spans 17 amino acids. V was trimmed by 1 base and J by 8 bases, leaving 23 bases between them. CDR3: CASSLDVRGIHLGGYTF. The CDR3 nucleotides are TGTGCCAGCAGCTTAGATGTTCGAGGGATCCACCTAGGCGGCTACACCTTC.

The gene calls are TRBV7-9 and TRBJ2-7; D is perhaps TRBD2 (6 bases). There are 14 residues in the CDR3. The V end was cut by 0 bases, the J end by 8 bases, with 14 bases between. Germline values: CDR1 SEHNR, CDR2 FQNEAQ (reference sequence). The CDR3 coding sequence is TGTGCCAGCAGCTTAGCAGGGACTCCCCCCCAGCAGTACTTC. Translated: CASSLAGTPPQQYF. Based on the CDR3 plus reference TRBV7-9 and TRBJ2-7, the full variable domain is DTGVSQNPRHKITKRGQNVTFRCDPISEHNRLYWYRQTLGQGPEFLTYFQNEAQLEKSRLLSDRFSAERPKGSFSTLEIQRTEQGDSAMYLCASSLAGTPPQQYFGPGTRLTVT.

This clone was detected once. The rearrangement uses TRBV2 and TRBJ1-5, with 7 bases fitting TRBD1. The CDR3 is 14 residues long. The V gene's germline CDR1 is SNHLY and CDR2 FYNNEI. V trimming: 5 bases; J trimming: 4 bases; junction bases outside the gene matches: 5. This CDR3 reads CASSRGTVNQPQHF. CDR3 sequence (DNA): TGTGCCAGCAGTCGCGGGACAGTAAATCAGCCCCAGCATTTT.

The chain has TRBV7-3 and TRBJ2-3, with 7 bases that match TRBD2. The V segment lost 3 bases and the J segment 5 bases; nucleotides outside the gene matches: 5. This CDR3 has 14 amino acids. Germline CDR1 reads SGHTA; CDR2 reads FQGTGA. CDR3 in DNA: TGTGCCAGCAGCTTCGGGGGGTCACAAGATACGCAGTATTTT. Translating gives CASSFGGSQDTQYF.

V and J are TRBV25-1 and TRBJ1-2; D perhaps matches TRBD1 (5 bases). There are 17 residues in the CDR3. Trimming removed 8 bases from V and 1 base from J, with 23 bases in between. CDR1 and CDR2 (germline): MGHDK, SYGVNS. The chain's CDR3 is CASSLGWGRGINYGYTF. The CDR3 region has the DNA TGTGCCAGCTCCCTAGGATGGGGCCGCGGTATTAACTATGGCTACACCTTC.

The V call is TRBV7-9, the J call TRBJ2-1, with TRBD1 identical over 9 bases. CDR1 SEHNR and CDR2 FQNEAQ come from the germline V gene (reference sequence). V trimming: 5 bases; J trimming: 9 bases; junction bases outside the gene matches: 11. CDR3 length equals 15 residues. The CDR3 sequence is CASSGRGQGLFEQFF. CDR3 nucleotide sequence: TGTGCCAGCAGCGGCCGGGGACAGGGTCTTTTTGAGCAGTTCTTC.

V is TRBV11-2 and J is TRBJ1-4; D gene ambiguous. Trimming removed 0 bases from V and 8 bases from J, with 7 bases in between. Germline loops: CDR1 SGHAT, CDR2 FQNNGV. The CDR3 length is 13 residues. The CDR3 DNA reads TGTGCCAGCAGCTTAGATCTTCGGGAAAAACTGTTTTTT. The encoded protein is CASSLDLREKLFF.

V is TRBV18 and J is TRBJ2-7; no clear D gene. Trimming removed 3 bases at V and 3 bases at J, with 6 bases between. Per germline, CDR1 KGHSH and CDR2 LQKENI. The CDR3 has 12 residues. Here the CDR3 reads CASSPADYEQYF. For the CDR3, the DNA is TGTGCCAGCTCACCGGCGGACTACGAGCAGTACTTC.

The chain uses TRBV18 and TRBJ2-3, with 7 bases that match TRBD2. Germline values: CDR1 KGHSH, CDR2 LQKENI. The V and J ends lost 0 bases and 1 base, in that order; junction bases with no gene match: 1. The CDR3 loop spans 15 amino acids. The CDR3 DNA sequence: TGTGCCAGCTCACCACCGGCGGGAGGCACAGATACGCAGTATTTT. It codes for CASSPPAGGTDTQYF.

The V and J genes are TRBV21-1 and TRBJ1-3. TRBV21-1 corresponds to a pseudogene. The CDR3 covers 16 residues. The CDR3 nucleotides are TGTGCCAGCAGCATCCCCCCATGGCGGTCTGGAAACACCATATATTTT. This sequence encodes CASSIPPWRSGNTIYF.

V gene TRBV29-1 combines with J gene TRBJ2-1; TRBD2 agrees at 15 bases. After removal of 6 bases from V and 7 bases from J, the junction contained 7 bases not matched to a gene. Germline values: CDR1 SQVTM, CDR2 ANQGSEA. The CDR3 is 15 residues long. The DNA for the CDR3 is TGCAGCGTGCAAGGACTAGCGGGAGGGTTGAATGAGCAGTTCTTC. Its translation: CSVQGLAGGLNEQFF.

This chain connects TRBV27 to TRBJ1-2; 7 bases are shared with TRBD1. This CDR3 region has 17 residues. Trimming took 0 bases from V and 3 from J; bases not matched to a gene: 10. The germline gives CDR1 MNHEY, CDR2 SMNVEV (reference sequence). In DNA form, the CDR3 reads TGTGCCAGCAGTTTATCGGGACCAGGGGGAAGGGACTATGGCTACACCTTC. Translation gives CASSLSGPGGRDYGYTF.

The chain couples TRBV2 to TRBJ2-2; 8 nucleotides match TRBD1. The CDR3 is 15 residues long. Trimming cost V 5 bases and J 3 bases; bases outside gene matches: 5. The germline V gene has CDR1 SNHLY and CDR2 FYNNEI. CDR3 in DNA: TGTGCCAGCAGTTTTCAGGGGGCCCACACCGGGGAGCTGTTTTTT. It translates to CASSFQGAHTGELFF.